The text below deals with one T cell receptor (beta chain). The data were taken from a study of PD-L1 blockade in urothelial cancer. Time point defined: pretreatment peripheral blood. The table came from immunoSEQ multiplex PCR; TCRdb's copy has only in-frame clones and leaves some out. This sample has over 100,000 clones, with 70% to 85% found just once. The CDR3 extends over 17 amino acids. V dropped 6 bases and J dropped 1 base, with 19 bases sitting between them. Germline V gene sequence: CDR1 SGHRS, CDR2 YFSETQ. The input for sequencing was PBMCs, taken around atezolizumab (anti-PD-L1) treatment. This rearrangement joins TRBV5-1 to TRBJ2-2; a weak D match, TRBD1 (5 bases). The receptor was derived from a man aged 45-65 years with urothelial cancer. The CDR3 sequence: CASISMGTGWNTGELFF. As DNA, the CDR3 is TGCGCCAGCATATCGATGGGAACAGGCTGGAACACCGGGGAGCTGTTTTTT.